This T cell receptor beta chain is from a study of cytomegalovirus exposure and HLA in healthy donors. This clone appeared once. The antigen remains unidentified. Points from the study as a whole: It was assumed in the presence/absence analyses that sequencing depth was roughly uniform across donors.

13 Jbeta primers and 60 Vbeta primers were used for the PCR. TCRdb keeps only in-frame clones here, not all; method: immunoSEQ multiplex PCR. The table lists about 200,000 clones, less than 90% of them singletons. The origin of this receptor is a woman in her 30s in good health and CMV-seronegative. The material sequenced was PBMCs.

The CDR3 region is CASSPLGGSPREQYF. The CDR3 DNA reads TGTGCCAGCAGCCCCCTCGGAGGATCCCCTAGAGAGCAGTACTTC. The gene calls are TRBV7-2 and TRBJ2-7, with a possible D match to TRBD2 (5 bases). This CDR3 is built from 15 residues. Germline V gene data show CDR1 as SGHTA and CDR2 as FQGNSA. Trimming removed 5 bases at V and 7 bases at J, with 21 bases between.